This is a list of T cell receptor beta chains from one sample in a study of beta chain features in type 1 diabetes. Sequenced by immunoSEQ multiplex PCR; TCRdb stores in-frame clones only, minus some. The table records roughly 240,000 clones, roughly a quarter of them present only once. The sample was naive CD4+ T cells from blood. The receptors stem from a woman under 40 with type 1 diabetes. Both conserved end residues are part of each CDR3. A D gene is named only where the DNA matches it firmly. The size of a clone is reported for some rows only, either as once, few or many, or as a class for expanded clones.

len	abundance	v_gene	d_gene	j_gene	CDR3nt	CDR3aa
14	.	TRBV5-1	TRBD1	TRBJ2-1	TGCGCCAGCAGCTCCGGGACAGTCTACAATGAGCAGTTCTTC	CASSSGTVYNEQFF
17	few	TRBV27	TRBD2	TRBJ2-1	TGTGCCAGCAGCTCAAAATCTAGCGGGAGGTACCACAATGAGCAGTTCTTC	CASSSKSSGRYHNEQFF
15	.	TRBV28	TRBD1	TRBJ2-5	TGTGCCAGCAGTTCGGGACAGGCTTTCCAAGAGACCCAGTACTTC	CASSSGQAFQETQYF
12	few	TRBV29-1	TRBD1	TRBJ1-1	TGCAGCGGGTACAGGGGGCACACTGAAGCTTTCTTT	CSGYRGHTEAFF
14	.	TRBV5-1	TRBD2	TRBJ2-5	TGCGCCAGCAGCGGGACTAGCGGGAGTGAGACCCAGTACTTC	CASSGTSGSETQYF
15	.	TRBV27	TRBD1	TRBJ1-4	TGTGCCAGCAGTTCGAAGACAGGGCGAAATGAAAAACTGTTTTTT	CASSSKTGRNEKLFF
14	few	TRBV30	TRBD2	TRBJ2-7	TGTGCCTGGAGGACTAGCGGGGGTACCTACGAGCAGTACTTC	CAWRTSGGTYEQYF
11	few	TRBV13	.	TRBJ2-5	TGTGCCAGCAGCTTACGTGAGACCCAGTACTTC	CASSLRETQYF
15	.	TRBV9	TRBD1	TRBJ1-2	TGTGCCAGCAGCGTACTGGGACAGGCTACCTATGGCTACACCTTC	CASSVLGQATYGYTF
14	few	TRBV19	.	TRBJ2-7	TGTGCCAGTAGTACCGGGACTGGATCTTACGAGCAGTACTTC	CASSTGTGSYEQYF
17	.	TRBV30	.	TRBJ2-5	TGTGCCTGGATGCCCTCGGGAGCGGCCTCGTGGAGAGAGACCCAGTACTTC	CAWMPSGAASWRETQYF
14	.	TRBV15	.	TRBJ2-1	TGTGCCACCAGCAGAACTACGTCCTACAATGAGCAGTTCTTC	CATSRTTSYNEQFF
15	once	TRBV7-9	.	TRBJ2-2	TGTGCCAGCAGCCCAACCCCCATGCGTCTCGGGGAGCTGTTTTTT	CASSPTPMRLGELFF
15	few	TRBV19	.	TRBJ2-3	TGTGCCAGTAGTACGGACAGCTCTAGCACAGATACGCAGTATTTT	CASSTDSSSTDTQYF
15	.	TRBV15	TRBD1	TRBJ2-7	TGTGCCACCAGCAGGCGTCCCGGGACAGGGGACGAGCAGTACTTC	CATSRRPGTGDEQYF
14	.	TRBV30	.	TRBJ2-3	TGTGCCTGGAGTGTGGGTGGGAGTACAGATACGCAGTATTTT	CAWSVGGSTDTQYF